In this sample, the clone carrying this T cell receptor (beta chain) turned up many times. Unique molecular identifiers were present on cDNA, and template switching added a universal primer site. TCRdb re-analysed the 5' RACE reads in MiXCR, keeping a single row per CDR3 protein. Of some 570,000 distinct CDR3 sequences in the sample, 20% to 25% were seen once. The sample belongs to a study of identical twins. Donors uniformly comprised healthy Caucasians. Looked up from germline, CDR1 is SGHVS and CDR2 is FNYEAQ. The CDR3 runs to 14 residues. Trimming took off 5 bases at V and 2 bases at J, with 9 bases between the two ends. The same specimen was also included in a second study, on yellow fever vaccine responses in identical twins.

This TCR was sampled from a woman aged 18-29 years in good health. The chain links TRBV7-6 to TRBJ2-2; no firm D call. The sequencing input was CD4+ T cells sorted from blood. The CDR3, as DNA: TGTGCCAGCAGCCCCCTCGGCAACACCGGGGAGCTGTTTTTT. Protein sequence: CASSPLGNTGELFF.